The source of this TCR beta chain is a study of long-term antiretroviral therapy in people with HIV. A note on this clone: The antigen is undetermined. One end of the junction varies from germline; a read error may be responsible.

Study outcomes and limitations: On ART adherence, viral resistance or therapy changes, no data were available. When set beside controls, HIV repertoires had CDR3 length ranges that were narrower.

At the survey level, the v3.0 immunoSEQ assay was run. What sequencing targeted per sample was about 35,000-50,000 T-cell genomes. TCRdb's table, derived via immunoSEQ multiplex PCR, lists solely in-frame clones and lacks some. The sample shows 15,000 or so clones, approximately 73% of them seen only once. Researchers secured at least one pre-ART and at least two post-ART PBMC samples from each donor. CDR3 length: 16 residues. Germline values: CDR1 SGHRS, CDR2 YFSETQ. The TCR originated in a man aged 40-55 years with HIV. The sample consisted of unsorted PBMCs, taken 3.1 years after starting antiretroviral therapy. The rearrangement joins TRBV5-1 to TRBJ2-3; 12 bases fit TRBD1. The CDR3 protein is CASSWGQGALADTQYF. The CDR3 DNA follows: TGTGCCAGCAGCTGGGGACAGGGGGCGCTGGCAGATACGCAGTATTTT. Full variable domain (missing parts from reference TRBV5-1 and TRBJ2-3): KAGVTQTPRYLIKTRGQQVTLSCSPISGHRSVSWYQQTPGQGLQFLFEYFSETQRNKGNFPGRFSGRQFSNSRSEMNVSTLELGDSALYLCASSWGQGALADTQYFGPGTRLTVL.